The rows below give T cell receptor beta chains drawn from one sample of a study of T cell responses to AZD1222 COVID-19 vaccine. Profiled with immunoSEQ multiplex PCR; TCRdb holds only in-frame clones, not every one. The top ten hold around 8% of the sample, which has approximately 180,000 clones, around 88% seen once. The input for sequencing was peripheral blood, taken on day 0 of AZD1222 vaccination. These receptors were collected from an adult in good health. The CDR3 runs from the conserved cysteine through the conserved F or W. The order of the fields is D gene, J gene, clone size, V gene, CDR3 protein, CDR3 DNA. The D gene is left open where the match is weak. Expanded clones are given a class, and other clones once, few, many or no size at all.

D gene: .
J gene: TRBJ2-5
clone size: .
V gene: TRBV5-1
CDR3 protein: CASSLAGLGETQYF
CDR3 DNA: TGCGCCAGCAGCTTGGCAGGGCTGGGCGAGACCCAGTACTTC

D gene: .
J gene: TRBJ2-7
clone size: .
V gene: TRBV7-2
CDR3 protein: CASSLVHLFYEQYF
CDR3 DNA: TGTGCCAGCAGCTTAGTTCATCTGTTCTACGAGCAGTACTTC

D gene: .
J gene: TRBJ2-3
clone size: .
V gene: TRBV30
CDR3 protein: CAWSAGMGTDTQYF
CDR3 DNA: TGTGCCTGGAGTGCCGGCATGGGCACAGATACGCAGTATTTT

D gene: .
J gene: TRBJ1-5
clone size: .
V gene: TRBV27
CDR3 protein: CASSLRRGGNQPQHF
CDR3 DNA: TGTGCCAGCAGTTTGAGGAGGGGTGGCAATCAGCCCCAGCATTTT

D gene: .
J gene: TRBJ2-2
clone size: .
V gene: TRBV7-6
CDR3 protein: CASSLVPENTGELFF
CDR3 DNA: TGTGCCAGCAGCTTAGTACCAGAAAACACCGGGGAGCTGTTTTTT

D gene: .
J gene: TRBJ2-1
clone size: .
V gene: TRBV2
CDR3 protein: CASDEGEQFF
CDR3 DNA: TGTGCCAGTGACGAGGGAGAGCAGTTCTTC

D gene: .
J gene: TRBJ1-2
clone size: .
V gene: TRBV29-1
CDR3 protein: CSVDRGGQGNYGYTF
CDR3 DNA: TGCAGCGTTGATCGGGGGGGTCAGGGGAACTATGGCTACACCTTC

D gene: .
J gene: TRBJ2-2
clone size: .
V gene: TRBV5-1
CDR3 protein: CASSPLDWNTGELFF
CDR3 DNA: TGCGCCAGCAGCCCGCTGGACTGGAACACCGGGGAGCTGTTTTTT

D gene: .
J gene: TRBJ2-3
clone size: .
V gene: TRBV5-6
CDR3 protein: CASSLLQGTDTQYF
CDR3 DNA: TGTGCCAGCAGCTTGCTTCAGGGCACAGATACGCAGTATTTT

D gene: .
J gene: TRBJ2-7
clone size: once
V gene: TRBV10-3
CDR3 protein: CAISESRLPDYEQYF
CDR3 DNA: TGTGCCATCAGTGAGTCCAGGCTCCCGGACTACGAGCAGTACTTC

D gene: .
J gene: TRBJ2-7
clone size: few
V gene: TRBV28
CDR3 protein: CASSWQGLGVYEQYF
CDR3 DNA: TGTGCCAGCAGTTGGCAGGGCCTTGGGGTCTACGAGCAGTACTTC

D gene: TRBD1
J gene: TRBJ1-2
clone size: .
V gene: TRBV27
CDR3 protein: CASSFLLGQPDGYTF
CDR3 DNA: TGTGCCAGCAGTTTCCTGCTGGGACAGCCCGACGGCTACACCTTC

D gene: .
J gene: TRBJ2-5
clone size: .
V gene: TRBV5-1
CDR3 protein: CASSHEETQYF
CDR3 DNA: TGCGCCAGCAGCCACGAAGAGACCCAGTACTTC

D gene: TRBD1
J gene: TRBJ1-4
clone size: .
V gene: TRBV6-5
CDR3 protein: CASSYSTGGAGEKLFF
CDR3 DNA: TGTGCCAGCAGTTACTCCACAGGGGGCGCGGGTGAAAAACTGTTTTTT

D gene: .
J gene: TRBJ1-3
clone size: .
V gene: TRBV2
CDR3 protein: CASRGDFGNTIYF
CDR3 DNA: TGTGCCAGCAGGGGGGACTTTGGAAACACCATATATTTT

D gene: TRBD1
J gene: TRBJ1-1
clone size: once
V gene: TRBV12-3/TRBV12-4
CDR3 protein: CASSLRQGAEAFF
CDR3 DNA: TGTGCCAGCAGTTTAAGACAGGGTGCTGAAGCTTTCTTT

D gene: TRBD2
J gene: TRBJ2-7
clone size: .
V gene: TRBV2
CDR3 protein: CASRGAGAFSYEQYF
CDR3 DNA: TGTGCCAGCAGGGGAGCGGGGGCCTTCTCCTACGAGCAGTACTTC

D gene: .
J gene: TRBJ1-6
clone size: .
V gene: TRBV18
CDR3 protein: CASSPGPGGNSPLHF
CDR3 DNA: TGTGCCAGCTCACCGGGGCCGGGGGGGAATTCACCCCTCCACTTT

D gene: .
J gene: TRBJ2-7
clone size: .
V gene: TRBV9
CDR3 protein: CARQQYSYEQYF
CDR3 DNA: TGTGCCAGGCAACAATACTCCTACGAGCAGTACTTC

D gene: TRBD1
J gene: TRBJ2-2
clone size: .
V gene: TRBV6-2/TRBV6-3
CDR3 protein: CASSYSRTGVDTGELFF
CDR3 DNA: TGTGCCAGCAGTTACTCCAGGACAGGGGTGGACACCGGGGAGCTGTTTTTT

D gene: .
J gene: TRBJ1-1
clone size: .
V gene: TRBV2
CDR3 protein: CASSEGWVWGAFF
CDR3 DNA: TGTGCCAGCAGTGAAGGGTGGGTCTGGGGGGCTTTCTTT

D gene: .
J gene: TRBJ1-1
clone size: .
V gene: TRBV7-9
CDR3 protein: CASSSRAVNTEAFF
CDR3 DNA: TGTGCCAGCAGCTCGCGCGCGGTGAACACTGAAGCTTTCTTT